This T cell receptor beta chain comes out of a study of blood T cell repertoires in COVID-19. The overall study: Some COVID-19 samples were acute and others convalescent; all came from the United States, Italy and Spain. Nucleic acid was either cDNA or gDNA, and it came from T cells, B-cell-depleted T cells, or PBMCs.

Trimming pared 5 bases from V and 4 bases from J, leaving 17 bases between. Germline CDR1 reads SEHNR; CDR2 reads FQNEAQ (reference sequence). The CDR3 is made up of 16 amino acids. As processed by the authors: Reference gene primer amplification in the assay estimated nucleated cell counts. The table came from immunoSEQ multiplex PCR; TCRdb's copy has only in-frame clones and leaves some out. That table is the source of V, J and clone size, and D and trimming were worked out from the DNA. Among fewer than 300,000 clones listed, over 70% were seen once. The sample comprised peripheral blood. V gene TRBV7-9 combines with J gene TRBJ1-4; no clear D. This TCR was recovered from a woman aged 40-49 years who had recovered from COVID-19. CDR3 DNA: TGTGCCAGCAGCCCCCGTATTGGTAGAATTAATGAAAAACTGTTTTTT. Its protein product is CASSPRIGRINEKLFF.